This T cell receptor (beta chain) was recorded in a study of CD8 T cells in ankylosing spondylitis. Study outcomes and limitations: The study looked at matched synovial fluid samples from ankylosing spondylitis patients. Disease-linked clones were reported to be significantly enriched there. Roughly eight highly homologous variants made up a TCR beta motif that seemed to typify ankylosing spondylitis blood.

To note about this clonotype: What it recognizes is unknown.

MiXCR, applied by TCRdb to the 5' RACE reads, yields one record per CDR3 protein. This table has over 30,000 distinct CDR3 sequences, roughly 12% appearing once. The sequence was collected from a male donor with ankylosing spondylitis. Sample: synovial fluid, either unsorted or a sorted T cell fraction (not recorded which).

For the CDR3, the DNA is TGCAGCGTTGAAGAAGGGCTAGCGGAGGGGTTGGCGCAGTATTTT. It translates to CSVEEGLAEGLAQYF. V gene TRBV29-1 combines with J gene TRBJ2-3; TRBD2 matches at 7 bases. In germline, CDR1 is SQVTM, CDR2 ANQGSEA. This CDR3 has 15 amino acids. V shed 0 bases, J shed 10 bases, and the junction held 13 bases outside the gene matches.